This TCR beta chain was found in a study of T cells in tuberculosis. At the level of the study: This South African cohort compared adolescents with or without latent tuberculosis against adults with active tuberculosis.

TCRdb's table, derived via immunoSEQ multiplex PCR, lists solely in-frame clones and lacks some. Of 30,000 to 35,000 clones listed, roughly 90% are singletons. V lost 4 bases, J lost 9 bases, and 10 bases lay in between. Per germline, CDR1 MDHEN and CDR2 SYDVKM. There are 12 residues in the CDR3. V is TRBV28 and J is TRBJ2-1, with a tentative D call TRBD2 (5 bases). The receptor was isolated from a donor aged 10-29 years with latent tuberculosis or without tuberculosis infection. The sequencing input was PBMCs. The CDR3 sequence is CASSSHAGEQFF. Written as DNA, the CDR3 is TGTGCCAGCAGTTCCCATGCGGGTGAGCAGTTCTTC.